Each of the 32 T cell receptor beta chains below was sequenced from the same sample in a study of tumor-infiltrating lymphocytes in oesophageal squamous cell carcinoma. TCRdb re-called the PCR reads with MiXCR, one entry per CDR3 protein. The data contain over 15,000 distinct CDR3 sequences, around 40% of them singletons. The sample taken for sequencing was blood. These receptors came from a male donor with esophageal squamous cell carcinoma.

This clonotype was seen repeatedly, ten times or more. V and J are TRBV19 and TRBJ1-5; 10 nucleotides align to TRBD1. Germline-derived CDR1 and CDR2 are LNHDA and SQIVND (reference sequence). There are 17 residues in the CDR3. J lost 0 bases, V lost 4 bases, and 6 bases had no gene match. The CDR3 nucleotides are TGTGCCAGTAGTAGTCGGACAGGGGGTCTTAGCAATCAGCCCCAGCATTTT. It encodes CASSSRTGGLSNQPQHF.

As to this clonotype: With a much larger clone just one base away, this may be a read error. This chain links TRBV27 with TRBJ2-1, with TRBD2 matching 10 bases. Gene TRBJ2-7 matches the end of the DNA better, so the J call may be wrong. Per germline, CDR1 MNHEY and CDR2 SMNVEV (reference sequence). CDR3 length equals 15 residues. CDR3 amino acids: CASSLLAGVYNEQYF. In DNA, the CDR3 is TGTGCCAGCAGTTTACTAGCGGGAGTCTACAATGAGCAGTACTTC.

This clonotype ranks as medium-sized. The chain links TRBV7-2 to TRBJ1-2; 8 nucleotides agree with TRBD1. Unmatched junction bases numbered 1, after V lost 0 bases and J lost 1 base. Germline-derived CDR1 and CDR2 are SGHTA and FQGNSA. The CDR3 consists of 15 residues. Here the CDR3 reads CASSLAGQGNYGYTF. CDR3 DNA: TGTGCCAGCAGCTTAGCAGGACAGGGTAACTATGGCTACACCTTC.

This rearrangement joins TRBV7-8 to TRBJ2-5, with D hard to call. The closer fit of TRBJ2-1 to the DNA end suggests the J call may be wrong. Per the germline V gene, CDR1 is SGHVS and CDR2 is FQNEAQ. The CDR3 loop spans 14 amino acids. CDR3: CASSLAGRDSEQFF. CDR3 bases: TGTGCCAGCAGCTTAGCGGGAAGGGATAGTGAGCAGTTCTTC.

The V gene is TRBV7-8, the J gene TRBJ1-2; D may be TRBD1 (5 bases). Germline V gene data show CDR1 as SGHVS and CDR2 as FQNEAQ. This CDR3 is built from 14 residues. With 1 base removed from V and 7 bases from J, the gap between germline ends came to 13 bases. CDR3 sequence: CASSLEPGSSGYTF. CDR3 coding DNA: TGTGCCAGCAGCTTAGAACCAGGGTCATCTGGCTACACCTTC.

V usage is TRBV12-3 or TRBV12-4 and J usage is TRBJ2-1; TRBD1 matches at 10 bases. CDR3 length: 12 residues. V was clipped by 5 bases and J by 9 bases; unmatched bases: 1. In DNA form, the CDR3 reads TGTGCCAGCAGTCGACAGGGGGCTGAGCAGTTCTTC. Translation gives CASSRQGAEQFF.

Notes on this clonotype: This CDR3 fails to terminate in the conserved phenylalanine or tryptophan, so it likely reflects a read error. The limits of the CDR3 on the DNA are not certain, so only TCRdb's listed CDR3 is given. V and J are TRBV12-3 or TRBV12-4 and TRBJ2-5; TRBD1 is the table's D call, not checked against the DNA. Counting both end residues, the CDR3 totals 16 amino acids. CDR3 amino acids: CASSGQGHSPPLHFGA.

This clonotype showed up just a few times. This chain connects TRBV18 to TRBJ2-5, with D maybe TRBD2 (7 bases). The V gene lost 1 base and the J gene lost 5 bases, with 14 bases spanning the gap. From germline, CDR1 is KGHSH and CDR2 LQKENI. The CDR3 loop spans 15 amino acids. CDR3 amino acids: CASSPRGGSGETQYF. Here the CDR3 DNA reads TGTGCCAGCTCACCACGCGGGGGCTCAGGCGAGACCCAGTACTTC.

As to this clonotype: With a much larger clone just one base away, this may be a read error. The chain joins TRBV18 to TRBJ1-2; TRBD1 matches 8 bases. The CDR3 extends over 15 amino acids. Germline CDR1 is KGHSH and CDR2 is LQKENI. The DNA for the CDR3 is TGTGCCGGCTCACGAGGACAGGGAGCTAACTATGGCTACACCTTC. Encoded protein: CAGSRGQGANYGYTF.

The chain couples TRBV7-6 to TRBJ2-5, with unresolved D. TRBJ2-7 matches the DNA end more closely, so the J call is doubtful. Germline V gene sequence: CDR1 SGHVS, CDR2 FNYEAQ. This CDR3 is built from 15 residues. The CDR3 loop reads CASSSLTSGAYEQYF. In DNA, the CDR3 is TGTGCCAGCAGCTCTCTTACGTCAGGAGCCTACGAGCAGTACTTC.

This clonotype was seen repeatedly, ten times or more. The V and J genes are TRBV9 and TRBJ2-1; 9 bases agree with TRBD2. V lost 5 bases, J lost 7 bases, and 10 bases stayed unmatched. Germline CDR1 reads SGDLS; CDR2 reads YYNGEE. This CDR3 has 15 amino acids. CDR3 sequence: CASSAGTSSYNEQFF. The CDR3 bases are TGTGCCAGCAGTGCCGGGACTAGCTCGTATAATGAGCAGTTCTTC.

V usage is TRBV2 and J usage is TRBJ2-1; D is possibly TRBD1 (6 bases). The DNA end is more similar to TRBJ2-7, so the J call may be wrong. CDR1 is SNHLY and CDR2 is FYNNEI in the germline V gene. The CDR3 has 16 residues. The CDR3 reads CASSRGTTTTIYEQYF. The CDR3 DNA is TGTGCCAGCAGCCGAGGGACAACCACGACAATCTACGAGCAGTACTTC.

The CDR3 sequence: CAISVDSPYNSPLHF. The DNA for the CDR3 is TGTGCCATCAGTGTGGACAGCCCCTATAATTCACCCCTCCACTTT. The rearrangement joins TRBV10-3 to TRBJ1-6; weak D call: TRBD1 (6 bases). The germline gives CDR1 ENHRY, CDR2 SYGVKD. This CDR3 region has 15 residues. Between the trimmed V and J ends, which lost 4 bases and 2 bases, there was a span of 9 bases.

This clonotype came up many times. The J gene is TRBJ2-3, the V gene TRBV9; 7 bases are a match to TRBD2. This CDR3 region has 16 residues. V lost 4 bases to trimming and J lost 1 base; unmatched junction nucleotides: 9. The V gene's germline CDR1 is SGDLS and CDR2 YYNGEE. This CDR3 is CASSNWGGEGTDTQYF. Written as DNA, the CDR3 is TGTGCCAGCAGCAACTGGGGGGGGGAAGGCACAGATACGCAGTATTTT.

The chain combines TRBV6-1 with TRBJ2-4; TRBD2 aligns across 7 bases. The DNA matches TRBJ2-7 better at its end, which makes the J call doubtful. The length of the CDR3 is 13 residues. Germline lookup yields CDR1 MNHNS and CDR2 SASEGT. The CDR3, as DNA: TGTGCCAGCAGTCCGGGACTATATTACGAGCAGTACTTC. Translated, it gives CASSPGLYYEQYF.

This clonotype was detected ten times or more. V gene TRBV6-4 combines with J gene TRBJ2-7; D is ambiguous. Germline V gene data show CDR1 as MRHNA and CDR2 as SNTAGT. V shed 6 bases and J shed 3 bases, with 3 bases lying between them. This CDR3 has 10 amino acids. The CDR3 spells CASSVYEQYF. In nucleotides, the CDR3 is TGTGCCAGCAGCGTCTACGAGCAGTACTTC.

At least ten counts were recorded for this clonotype. The chain recombines TRBV27 with TRBJ1-5, with 12 bases that match TRBD1. Trimming removed 7 bases from V and 4 bases from J; junction bases left unmatched: 2. CDR1 and CDR2 from the germline V gene are MNHEY and SMNVEV (reference sequence). The CDR3 has 14 residues. CDR3 region: CASMGQGANQPQHF. CDR3 DNA sequence: TGTGCCAGCATGGGACAGGGGGCAAATCAGCCCCAGCATTTT.

V gene TRBV7-3 combines with J gene TRBJ2-3; TRBD2 aligns across 13 bases. This CDR3 region has 14 residues. Germline trimming cut 5 bases from V and 6 bases from J; bases unmatched to any gene: 2. Germline CDR1 reads SGHTA; CDR2 reads FQGTGA. CDR3: CASSAGLAGDTQYF. CDR3 bases: TGTGCCAGCAGCGCGGGACTAGCGGGGGATACGCAGTATTTT.

In the case of this clonotype: The missing conserved phenylalanine or tryptophan at the end of this CDR3 makes a read error likely. Because the CDR3's place on the DNA is in doubt, the DNA is left out and the CDR3 is given as listed by TCRdb. This chain links TRBV18 with TRBJ1-1. Germline CDR1 is KGHSH and CDR2 is LQKENI. The CDR3 is 16 amino acids long, termini counted. The CDR3: CASSPSFGTDTQYFGQ.

This clonotype qualifies as medium-sized. This chain joins TRBV12-3 or TRBV12-4 and TRBJ1-5; unclear D gene. The CDR3 length is 12 residues. Trimming pared 4 bases from V and 7 bases from J, leaving 8 bases between. In nucleotides, the CDR3 is TGTGCCAGCAGTTCCATGGACCAGCCCCAGCATTTT. Its translation: CASSSMDQPQHF.

In this sample, this clonotype turned up many times. The chain links TRBV14 to TRBJ2-1, with D uncertain. This CDR3 has 13 residues. Germline V lookup: CDR1 SGHDN, CDR2 FVKESK. The V gene lost 4 bases and the J gene lost 6 bases, with 10 bases spanning the gap. DNA of the CDR3: TGTGCCAGCAGCCGCTGGTTGGGCAATGAGCAGTTCTTC. This encodes CASSRWLGNEQFF.

This sequence joins TRBV4-2 and TRBJ2-1; 10 bases agree with TRBD2. TRBJ2-7 matches the DNA end more closely, so the J call is doubtful. The CDR3 contains 16 residues. Germline V gene sequence: CDR1 LGHNA, CDR2 YNFKEQ. CDR3 bases: TGTGCCAGCAGTTACGACCTAGCGGGGGTGCCTAATGAGCAGTACTTC. It encodes CASSYDLAGVPNEQYF.

This sequence joins TRBV7-9 and TRBJ1-1; tentatively, D is TRBD2 (5 bases). Near its end, the DNA agrees better with TRBJ2-7, so the J call may be wrong. This CDR3 comprises 12 residues. Germline V gene sequence: CDR1 SEHNR, CDR2 FQNEAQ (reference sequence). DNA of the CDR3: TGTGCCAGCAGCCGTCAGCGGAACGAGCAGTACTTC. This translates into CASSRQRNEQYF.

The rearrangement uses TRBV7-6 and TRBJ2-3; D not resolved. The DNA end favors TRBJ2-1, so the J call may be wrong. The CDR3 has 15 amino acids. Looked up from germline, CDR1 is SGHVS and CDR2 is FNYEAQ. The CDR3 region has the DNA TGTGCCAGCAGCTCGAGCAGGCTGGATGGGGATGAGCAGTTCTTC. It yields the protein CASSSSRLDGDEQFF.

The V call is TRBV10-2, the J call TRBJ2-3; a possible D gene is TRBD2 (5 bases). V was shortened by 3 bases and J by 5 bases, with 6 bases between the two germline ends. There are 12 residues in the CDR3. The germline gives CDR1 WSHSY, CDR2 SAAADI. The CDR3 DNA sequence: TGCGCCAGCAGTGAAGAGGGAGATACGCAGTATTTT. Its protein is CASSEEGDTQYF.

The rearrangement links TRBV28 to TRBJ1-1, with D perhaps matching TRBD1 (5 bases). The J call could be wrong; TRBJ1-6 is a better fit for the DNA end. From germline, CDR1 is MDHEN and CDR2 SYDVKM. The CDR3 is 14 amino acids. In nucleotides, the CDR3 is TGTGCCAGCAGTTTGGTAGGGGCTAATTCACCCCTCCACTTT. As protein: CASSLVGANSPLHF.

The J gene is TRBJ2-7, the V gene TRBV6-6; 8 bases match TRBD2. The DNA matches TRBJ2-1 better at its end, which makes the J call doubtful. This CDR3 is built from 15 residues. Per germline, CDR1 MNHNY and CDR2 SVGAGI (reference sequence). The CDR3 DNA reads as TGTGCCAGCAGTTACCTCCGGGGGGGCGGCGATGAGCAGTTCTTC. Its protein product is CASSYLRGGGDEQFF.

In its sample, this clonotype was seen many times. J is TRBJ2-1 and V is TRBV5-1, with D perhaps matching TRBD2 (7 bases). Looked up from germline, CDR1 is SGHRS and CDR2 is YFSETQ. Trimming took off 5 bases at V and 8 bases at J, with 14 bases between the two ends. The CDR3 covers 13 residues. Here the CDR3 reads CASRAGEGDEQFF. Here the CDR3 DNA reads TGCGCCAGCAGGGCAGGGGAGGGCGATGAGCAGTTCTTC. Drawing the rest from reference TRBV5-1 and TRBJ2-1, the complete variable domain is KAGVTQTPRYLIKTRGQQVTLSCSPISGHRSVSWYQQTPGQGLQFLFEYFSETQRNKGNFPGRFSGRQFSNSRSEMNVSTLELGDSALYLCASRAGEGDEQFFGPGTRLTVL.

This chain connects TRBV7-8 to TRBJ2-3, with no clear D. The CDR3 runs 12 residues. The germline V gene has CDR1 SGHVS and CDR2 FQNEAQ. The V gene lost 5 bases and the J gene lost 6 bases, with 9 bases spanning the gap. The CDR3 sequence is CASSPSGDTQYF. The DNA of the CDR3 is TGTGCCAGCAGCCCGTCTGGGGATACGCAGTATTTT.

This clonotype was picked up a small number of times. The rearrangement uses TRBV7-9 and TRBJ2-3; tentative D call: TRBD1 (5 bases). The CDR3 length is 14 residues. Germline V CDR1 and CDR2: SEHNR, FQNEAQ (reference sequence). V shed 5 bases and J shed 2 bases, with 11 bases lying between them. This CDR3 reads CASSQGPFTDTQYF. The CDR3 DNA reads as TGTGCCAGCAGCCAGGGTCCCTTCACAGATACGCAGTATTTT.

This clonotype was recorded a few times. This CDR3 is missing its conserved last phenylalanine or tryptophan, likely due to a read error. It is unclear where the CDR3 begins or ends on the DNA, so no DNA is shown, and the CDR3 is as TCRdb lists it. V and J are TRBV7-2 and TRBJ2-6; the D call TRBD1 from the table was never checked on the DNA. CDR1 SGHTA and CDR2 FQGNSA come from the germline V gene. Including both end residues, the CDR3 is 20 amino acids long. CDR3 in amino acids: CASSPPRTAKSSSYEQYFGA.

Within the sample, this clonotype is medium-sized (0.01 to 0.1%). The CDR3 here is CASSLAAGEPYNEQYF. The CDR3 DNA sequence: TGTGCCAGCAGCTTAGCGGCAGGGGAGCCCTACAATGAGCAGTACTTC. The rearrangement uses TRBV7-2 and TRBJ2-1; a possible D gene is TRBD1 (6 bases). The DNA end is more similar to TRBJ2-7, so the J call may be wrong. CDR3 size: 16 residues. Per germline, CDR1 SGHTA and CDR2 FQGNSA.